The TCR beta chain under discussion was sequenced for a study of OX40 agonist ivuxolimab in advanced cancers. Describing the broader study: Ivuxolimab, which targeted the costimulatory receptor OX40 (CD134), was an agonistic, fully human IgG2 monoclonal antibody. Intravenous ivuxolimab was administered to patients every 2 weeks at six dose levels: 0.01, 0.1, 0.3, 1.5, 3 and 10 mg/kg. Of the approximately 53 patients in dose escalation, some 20 had hepatocellular carcinoma, about 15 had melanoma, 9 had renal cell carcinoma and 9 had head and neck cancer. A male proportion of 82.7% and a mean age of 60 years, ranging from roughly 23 to 80, were recorded for the dose-escalation cohort. Prior anti-PD-1, anti-PD-L1 or anti-CTLA-4 therapy was permitted, and checkpoint inhibitors had been received by roughly 40% of dose-escalation patients. Partial responses occurred in three dose-escalation patients: two with cutaneous melanoma and one with hepatocellular carcinoma. The point of sequencing TCRbeta in the periphery was to test whether ivuxolimab changed TCR sequence diversity and drove clonal T-cell expansion. The paper reports the monotherapy dose-escalation portion (N of about 47 patients) of the phase I ivuxolimab trial. The paper as a whole reports these results and caveats: Which antigens the clonally expanded peripheral T cells were specific for was not determined. Partial responders in the 0.1-3.0 mg/kg groups had among the lowest normalized peripheral clonal expansion, especially among CD8+ T cells. At doses of 0.1 to 3.0 mg/kg, clonal expansion of both CD4+ and CD8+ T cells in blood was seen between baseline and week 6. Low levels of normalized T-cell clonal expansion were also seen in some patients who did not respond. After ivuxolimab, more expanded clones were found on average in CD8+ T cells than in CD4+ T cells.

A note on this clone: Its antigen has not been determined. The input lacks base qualities; no much larger clone sits a single base away.

Patients with autoimmune disease history or receiving systemic immunosuppression were excluded from the trial. Peripheral blood for TCR sequencing was drawn from every dose cohort at baseline, at cycle 4 day 1 and at cycle 7 day 1. The samples were drawn from a first-in-human, open-label, multicenter phase I dose-escalation trial of ivuxolimab. Adults with locally advanced or metastatic melanoma, renal cell, hepatocellular, or head and neck squamous cell carcinoma were enrolled in the trial. Before TCR sequencing, CD4+ T cells and CD8+ T cells from peripheral blood were sorted into separate populations. Genomic DNA was isolated from the sorted cells so that the TCRbeta CDR3 region could be sequenced. The immunoSEQ Assay was used to sequence the TCRbeta CDR3 regions. The table comes from immuneACCESS by way of TCRdb, which keeps in-frame sequences with V and J called. Part of the clones is missing from these tables; in studies checked, under half for an unresolved V gene and the rest for unknown reasons. The sample data list tens of thousands of clones, and roughly nine tenths of these were observed just once. Together, the top ten hold approximately 0.7% of the sample.

The CDR1 and CDR2 encoded by the germline V gene are MNHNS and SASEGT. The junction carries 22 bases between V and J, which are trimmed by 6 bases and 13 bases respectively. Reading from cysteine to phenylalanine, the CDR3 counts 14 amino acids. The DNA shown is the 42-base CDR3, in frame from base 1. The receptor's source is an adult with an advanced solid tumor such as melanoma, head and neck, liver or kidney cancer. The sequence links TRBV6-1 to TRBJ2-1, with a weak D call of TRBD2 (5 bases match). Here the sequenced sample was CD4+ or CD8+ T cells sorted from blood, taken in a trial of the OX40 agonist ivuxolimab. The CDR3 here reads CASRVGGFRNSQFF. The DNA sequence is given as TGTGCCAGCAGAGTAGGAGGTTTTAGGAACTCACAGTTCTTC.